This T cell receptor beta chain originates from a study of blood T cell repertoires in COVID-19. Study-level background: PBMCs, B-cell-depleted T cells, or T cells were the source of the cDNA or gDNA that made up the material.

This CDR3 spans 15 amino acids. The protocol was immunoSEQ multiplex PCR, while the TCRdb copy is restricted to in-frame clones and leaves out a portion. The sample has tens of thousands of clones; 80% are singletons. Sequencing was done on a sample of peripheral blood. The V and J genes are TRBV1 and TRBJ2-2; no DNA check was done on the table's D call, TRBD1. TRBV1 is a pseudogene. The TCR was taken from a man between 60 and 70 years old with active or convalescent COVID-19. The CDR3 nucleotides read TGCACCAGCAGCCAAGGACAGATGAACACCGGGGAGCTGTTTTTT. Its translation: CTSSQGQMNTGELFF.